This record covers a single TCR beta chain. The antigen is undetermined. This record belongs to a study of T cell responses to AZD1222 COVID-19 vaccine. Assay: immunoSEQ multiplex PCR; the TCRdb copy retains only in-frame clones and omits some. The sample carries roughly 150,000 clones, roughly nine tenths recorded once. Trimming removed 3 bases from V and 0 bases from J, with 9 bases in between. From germline, CDR1 is KGHSH and CDR2 LQKENI. The CDR3 totals 14 residues. Study-wide results and limits: Donors were mostly white British, more females; clonal diversity possibly underestimated.

This clonotype was obtained from an adult in good health. The starting material was peripheral blood, obtained on day 0 of AZD1222 vaccination. The chain links TRBV18 to TRBJ2-7; the D gene is possibly TRBD1 (5 bases). The CDR3 spells CASSPGPTSYEQYF. The CDR3 bases are TGTGCCAGCTCACCGGGGCCGACCTCCTACGAGCAGTACTTC.